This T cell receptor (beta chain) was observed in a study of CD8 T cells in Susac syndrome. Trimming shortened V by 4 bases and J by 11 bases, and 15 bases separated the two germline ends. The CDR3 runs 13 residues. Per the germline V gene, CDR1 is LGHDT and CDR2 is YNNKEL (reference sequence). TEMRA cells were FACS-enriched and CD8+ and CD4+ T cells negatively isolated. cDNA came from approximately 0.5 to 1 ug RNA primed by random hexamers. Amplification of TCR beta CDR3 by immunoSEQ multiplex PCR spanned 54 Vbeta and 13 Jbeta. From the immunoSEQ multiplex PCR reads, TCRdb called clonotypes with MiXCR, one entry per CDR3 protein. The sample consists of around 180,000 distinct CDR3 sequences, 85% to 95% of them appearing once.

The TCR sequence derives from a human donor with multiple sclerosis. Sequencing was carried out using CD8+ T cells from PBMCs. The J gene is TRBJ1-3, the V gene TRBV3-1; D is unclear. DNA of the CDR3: TGTGCCAGCAGCCCCTCGTGGGGAAGGGCCATATATTTT. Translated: CASSPSWGRAIYF. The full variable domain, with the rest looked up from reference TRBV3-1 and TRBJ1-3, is DTAVSQTPKYLVTQMGNDKSIKCEQNLGHDTMYWYKQDSKKFLKIMFSYNNKELIINETVPNRFSPKSPDKAHLNLHINSLELGDSAVYFCASSPSWGRAIYFGEGSWLTVV.